This TCR beta chain was profiled in a study of blood T cell repertoires in COVID-19. Study at large: There were acute and convalescent COVID-19 samples, and they came from the United States, Italy and Spain.

There are 17 residues in the CDR3. Germline V gene lookup returns CDR1 MGHRA and CDR2 YSYEKL. V shed 5 bases and J shed 7 bases, with 27 bases lying between them. The assay was immunoSEQ multiplex PCR, and TCRdb's table has in-frame clones only and misses some. The sample consists of around 240,000 clones, 90% to 95% of them appearing once. The chain has TRBV4-1 and TRBJ2-7; D perhaps matches TRBD2 (5 bases). Sequencing was carried out using PBMCs or T cells enriched from blood (not recorded which). This TCR was sampled from a human donor in a cohort exposed to, infected with or recovered from COVID-19 (not recorded which). The donor label of this sample is uncertain. The CDR3 DNA reads TGCGCCAGCAGCAGCCATCAACCGGGATCCCGTTCTCGGGAGCAGTACTTC. Translated: CASSSHQPGSRSREQYF.